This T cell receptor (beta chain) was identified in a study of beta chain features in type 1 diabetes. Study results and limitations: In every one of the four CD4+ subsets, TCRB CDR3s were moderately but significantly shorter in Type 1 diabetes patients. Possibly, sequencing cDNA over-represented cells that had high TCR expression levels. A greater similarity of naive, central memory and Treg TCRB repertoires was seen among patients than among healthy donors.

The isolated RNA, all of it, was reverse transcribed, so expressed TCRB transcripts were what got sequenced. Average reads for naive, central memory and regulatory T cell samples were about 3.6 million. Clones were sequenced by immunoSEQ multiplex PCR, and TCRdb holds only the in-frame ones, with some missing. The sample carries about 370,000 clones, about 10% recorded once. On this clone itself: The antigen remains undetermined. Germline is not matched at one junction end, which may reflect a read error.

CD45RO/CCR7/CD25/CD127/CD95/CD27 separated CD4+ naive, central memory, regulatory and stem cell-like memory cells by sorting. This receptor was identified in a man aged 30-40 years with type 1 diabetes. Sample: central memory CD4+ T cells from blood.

This CDR3 is CALSHSNQRDPSF. CDR3 DNA sequence: TGTGCCTTAAGCCACTCAAACCAACGGGACCCATCATTT. The chain recombines TRBV30 with TRBJ1-1, with D possibly being TRBD1 (5 bases). The CDR3 loop spans 13 amino acids. Germline CDR1 is GTSNPN and CDR2 is SVGIG (reference sequence).